The 32 T cell receptor beta chains below all came from one sample that was sequenced in a study of blood T cell repertoires in COVID-19. Measured with immunoSEQ multiplex PCR; TCRdb has only the in-frame clones, and not every one. The table shows over 65,000 clones, with around four fifths occurring only once. The sequenced material came from peripheral blood. The receptors come from an elderly man with active or convalescent COVID-19.

The chain uses TRBV4-2 and TRBJ2-5; TRBD2 agrees at 7 bases. There are 12 residues in the CDR3. Germline CDR1 is LGHNA and CDR2 is YNFKEQ. J was trimmed by 1 base and V by 11 bases; bases with no gene match: 4. CDR3 nucleotides: TGTGCCTTTACTAGCGCCCAAGAGACCCAGTACTTC. Translating gives CAFTSAQETQYF.

This clone was counted a single time. V usage is TRBV15 and J usage is TRBJ1-6; weak D call: TRBD1 (6 bases). CDR3 length: 13 amino acids. The V and J ends lost 4 bases and 6 bases respectively, with 7 bases between them. Germline CDR1 LNHNV, CDR2 YYDKDF (reference sequence). DNA for the CDR3: TGTGCCACCAGCAAGGACAGTAATTCACCCCTCCACTTT. Residues: CATSKDSNSPLHF.

This clone was seen only a few times. The gene calls are TRBV5-1 and TRBJ2-3; the D gene is possibly TRBD2 (6 bases). This CDR3 has 16 amino acids. The V and J ends lost 5 bases and 6 bases respectively, with 22 bases between them. CDR1 and CDR2 from the germline V gene are SGHRS and YFSETQ. CDR3 loop: CASRWSGAASGDTQYF. CDR3 DNA sequence: TGCGCCAGCAGGTGGTCGGGAGCTGCGAGTGGGGATACGCAGTATTTT.

In nucleotides, the CDR3 is TGTGCCAGCAGCCAAGGGCTAGCGAGCACAGATACGCAGTATTTT. Translated, it gives CASSQGLASTDTQYF. The chain has TRBV3-1 (or the pseudogene TRBV3-2) and TRBJ2-3, with D maybe TRBD2 (6 bases). V lost 1 base and J lost 0, with 8 bases in between. The germline V gene encodes CDR1 LGHDT and CDR2 YNNKEL (reference sequence). The CDR3 has 15 amino acids.

This rearrangement joins TRBV7-2 to TRBJ1-5; a possible D gene is TRBD1 (5 bases). CDR1 is SGHTA, CDR2 FQGNSA, per germline. The CDR3 covers 12 residues. The V end lost 2 bases, the J end lost 9 bases, and 8 bases lay between the germline ends. The CDR3 here is CASSLFQGPQHF. CDR3 in DNA: TGTGCCAGCAGCTTATTTCAGGGGCCCCAGCATTTT.

This rearrangement joins TRBV18 to TRBJ1-6, with 8 bases aligning to TRBD1. V was clipped by 3 bases and J by 1 base; unmatched bases: 8. Looked up from germline, CDR1 is KGHSH and CDR2 is LQKENI. The CDR3 has 18 amino acids. The CDR3 nucleotides read TGTGCCAGCTCACCCGCGAGGACAGGGAGGTCCTATAATTCACCCCTCCACTTT. Translation: CASSPARTGRSYNSPLHF.

This clone came up a few times. The V call is TRBV19, the J call TRBJ1-2, with D tentatively TRBD1 (6 bases). The CDR3 totals 13 residues. Germline-derived CDR1 and CDR2 are LNHDA and SQIVND (reference sequence). V lost 6 bases to trimming and J lost 3 bases, with 11 bases between them. CDR3 protein: CASSPRGDYGYTF. The CDR3, as DNA: TGTGCCAGTAGCCCCAGGGGTGACTATGGCTACACCTTC.

The CDR3 bases are TGCGCCAGCAGCCAAGTCCCGAGCTACTACGAGCAGTACGTC. Protein sequence: CASSQVPSYYEQYV. The chain carries TRBV4-1 and TRBJ2-7, with D unresolved. The length of the CDR3 is 14 residues. V was clipped by 1 base and J by 3 bases, with 10 bases between them. Germline V lookup: CDR1 MGHRA, CDR2 YSYEKL.

This clone occurred a few times. This rearrangement joins TRBV11-3 to TRBJ1-3, with D unresolved. Between the trimmed V and J ends, which lost 6 bases and 0 bases, there was a span of 9 bases. The CDR3 runs to 14 residues. Germline-derived CDR1 and CDR2 are SGHNT and YENEEA. The CDR3 coding sequence is TGTGCCAGCAGAGCCGGGGTCTCTGGAAACACCATATATTTT. This encodes CASRAGVSGNTIYF. Complete variable domain (other parts from reference TRBV11-3 and TRBJ1-3): EAGVVQSPRYKIIEKKQPVAFWCNPISGHNTLYWYLQNLGQGPELLIRYENEEAVDDSQLPKDRFSAERLKGVDSTLKIQPAELGDSAVYLCASRAGVSGNTIYFGEGSWLTVV.

This chain links TRBV7-8 with TRBJ2-7, with TRBD1 identical over 7 bases. Germline lookup yields CDR1 SGHVS and CDR2 FQNEAQ. V dropped 3 bases and J dropped 5; count of bases not matched to a gene: 10. This CDR3 has 15 amino acids. DNA of the CDR3: TGTGCCAGCAGCTTCAGTCAGGGGGTGTACCACGAGCAGTACGTC. Translation gives CASSFSQGVYHEQYV.

This sequence joins TRBV5-1 and TRBJ2-1; TRBD1 matches 9 bases. The CDR3 consists of 16 residues. CDR1 is SGHRS and CDR2 is YFSETQ in the germline V gene. V lost 0 bases and J lost 8; bases outside the gene matches: 9. The CDR3: CASSLARGQGSDEQFF. Written as DNA, the CDR3 is TGCGCCAGCAGCTTGGCCAGGGGACAGGGTAGCGATGAGCAGTTCTTC. Filled out from reference TRBV5-1 and TRBJ2-1, the complete variable domain reads KAGVTQTPRYLIKTRGQQVTLSCSPISGHRSVSWYQQTPGQGLQFLFEYFSETQRNKGNFPGRFSGRQFSNSRSEMNVSTLELGDSALYLCASSLARGQGSDEQFFGPGTRLTVL.

V gene TRBV6-6 combines with J gene TRBJ2-1, with 9 bases fitting TRBD1. This CDR3 comprises 17 residues. The V gene's germline CDR1 is MNHNY and CDR2 SVGAGI (reference sequence). V was clipped by 5 bases and J by 2 bases; unmatched bases: 10. DNA for the CDR3: TGTGCCAGCAGTCCCTCGGGGACAGGGTCACCCTACAATGAGCAGTTCTTC. This encodes CASSPSGTGSPYNEQFF.

V and J are TRBV19 and TRBJ1-1; tentatively, D is TRBD1 (5 bases). The CDR3 sequence is 16 residues long. Germline values: CDR1 LNHDA, CDR2 SQIVND (reference sequence). Trimming shortened V by 6 bases and J by 0 bases, and 17 bases separated the two germline ends. This CDR3 is CASRPETELMNTEAFF. The CDR3 bases are TGTGCCAGTAGGCCGGAGACAGAACTGATGAACACTGAAGCTTTCTTT.

A single count supports this clone. The chain carries TRBV19 and TRBJ2-5; D is possibly TRBD1 (6 bases). Germline V gene sequence: CDR1 LNHDA, CDR2 SQIVND (reference sequence). The V gene lost 6 bases and the J gene lost 5 bases, with 16 bases spanning the gap. This CDR3 region has 14 residues. CDR3 loop: CASRVTGPGETQYF. The CDR3 DNA sequence: TGTGCCAGTAGAGTGACAGGACCCGGGGAGACCCAGTACTTC.

The rearrangement links TRBV4-1 to TRBJ1-5, with 9 positions matching TRBD1. Losses at the gene ends were 4 bases for V and 6 bases for J; bases not matched to a gene: 10. CDR3 length: 16 residues. Germline V gives CDR1 MGHRA, CDR2 YSYEKL. The CDR3 loop reads CASSRIKDRGAQPQHF. The CDR3 bases are TGCGCCAGCAGCCGCATAAAGGACAGGGGAGCTCAGCCCCAGCATTTT.

The chain couples TRBV6-5 to TRBJ1-1; the match to TRBD1 covers 8 bases. After removal of 6 bases from V and 3 bases from J, the junction contained 6 bases not matched to a gene. The CDR3 extends over 14 amino acids. The germline gives CDR1 MNHEY, CDR2 SVGAGI. The CDR3 reads CASSKTGVDTEAFF. CDR3 DNA: TGTGCCAGCAGCAAGACAGGGGTGGACACTGAAGCTTTCTTT.

The chain employs TRBV2 and TRBJ2-3; possible D gene TRBD2, 6 bases. With 5 bases removed from V and 6 bases from J, the gap between germline ends came to 12 bases. This CDR3 is 13 amino acids long. Per germline, CDR1 SNHLY and CDR2 FYNNEI. The CDR3 loop reads CASSRDLLDTQYF. CDR3 sequence (DNA): TGTGCCAGCAGTAGGGACTTGTTGGATACGCAGTATTTT.

The gene calls are TRBV11-3 and TRBJ2-5; 8 bases match TRBD2. Germline V gene data show CDR1 as SGHNT and CDR2 as YENEEA. Losses at the gene ends were 5 bases for V and 3 bases for J; bases not matched to a gene: 8. The CDR3 covers 15 residues. The CDR3 DNA reads TGTGCCAGCAGCGGAGGGGGACTAGAGGAAGAGACCCAGTACTTC. Amino acids: CASSGGGLEEETQYF.

J is TRBJ2-1 and V is TRBV5-1; D remains unclear. V shed 7 bases and J shed 2 bases, with 13 bases lying between them. There are 14 residues in the CDR3. Looked up from germline, CDR1 is SGHRS and CDR2 is YFSETQ. The CDR3 DNA reads as TGCGCCAGCCGCGAGGCGTCCGCCTACAATGAGCAGTTCTTC. This gives the protein CASREASAYNEQFF.

DNA for the CDR3: TGCGCCAGCAGCTTCCTCGGGGGGCAGACTGAAGCTTTCTTT. As protein: CASSFLGGQTEAFF. The V and J genes are TRBV5-1 and TRBJ1-1; D may be TRBD1 (6 bases). The CDR3 contains 14 residues. V lost 2 bases to trimming and J lost 5 bases, with 13 bases between them. Germline V gene data show CDR1 as SGHRS and CDR2 as YFSETQ.

A single count supports this clone. The chain's CDR3 is CASSFVLDNSPLHF. CDR3 bases: TGTGCCAGCAGTTTTGTACTGGATAATTCACCCCTCCACTTT. The chain is built from TRBV28 and TRBJ1-6; D gene unclear. V lost 3 bases and J lost 5, with 8 bases in between. Germline values: CDR1 MDHEN, CDR2 SYDVKM. The CDR3 totals 14 residues.

The chain is built from TRBV12-3 or TRBV12-4 and TRBJ1-6; D ambiguous. Trimming cost V 8 bases and J 3 bases, with 8 bases left between them. The CDR3 covers 13 residues. This chain's CDR3 is CASVASYNSPLHF. The CDR3, as DNA: TGTGCCAGCGTGGCCAGCTATAATTCACCCCTCCACTTT.

The V and J genes are TRBV3-1 (or the pseudogene TRBV3-2) and TRBJ2-1; 11 bases map to TRBD1. This CDR3 is built from 21 residues. V shed 4 bases and J 5 bases; nucleotides not matched to a gene: 22. The germline gives CDR1 LGHDT, CDR2 YNNKEL (reference sequence). DNA for the CDR3: TGTGCCAGCAGCCGAGGGCAACTATTGTGGGGACAGGGGGGTACTAACAATGAGCAGTTCTTC. It is translated as CASSRGQLLWGQGGTNNEQFF.

In nucleotides, the CDR3 is TGTGCCAGCAGCCAAGAGGCAGGCACAGATACGCAGTATTTT. Its translation: CASSQEAGTDTQYF. This chain links TRBV4-2 with TRBJ2-3; D is unclear. V was clipped by 0 bases and J by 1 base, with 5 bases between them. In germline, CDR1 is LGHNA, CDR2 YNFKEQ. This CDR3 spans 14 amino acids.

The rearrangement links TRBV19 to TRBJ2-2, with a weak D call TRBD1 (6 bases). CDR3 size: 16 residues. V was trimmed by 6 bases and J by 2 bases, leaving 16 bases between them. Germline V gives CDR1 LNHDA, CDR2 SQIVND (reference sequence). The CDR3 coding sequence is TGTGCCAGTAGCAATGGGGGACATCGTAACACCGGGGAGCTGTTTTTT. Its protein is CASSNGGHRNTGELFF.

This chain links TRBV11-3 with TRBJ1-2; D possibly corresponds to TRBD1 (6 bases). Between the trimmed V and J ends, which lost 2 bases and 0 bases, there was a span of 16 bases. Germline V lookup: CDR1 SGHNT, CDR2 YENEEA. The CDR3 contains 17 residues. CDR3 amino acids: CASSLMMGASSNYGYTF. The CDR3, as DNA: TGTGCCAGCAGCTTAATGATGGGGGCCTCTTCTAACTATGGCTACACCTTC.

The chain couples TRBV10-2 to TRBJ2-1; 10 bases agree with TRBD2. Germline trimming cut 4 bases from V and 1 base from J; bases unmatched to any gene: 4. CDR3 length equals 16 residues. Germline CDR1 is WSHSY and CDR2 is SAAADI. CDR3 nucleotide sequence: TGCGCCAGCAGTGGCCCTAGCGGGAGATCCTACAATGAGCAGTTCTTC. Translation gives CASSGPSGRSYNEQFF.

V is TRBV19 and J is TRBJ1-4; no clear D. Germline values: CDR1 LNHDA, CDR2 SQIVND (reference sequence). This CDR3 has 15 amino acids. V lost 3 bases and J 2 bases, leaving 10 bases between the germline ends. The CDR3, as DNA: TGTGCCAGTAGTATGGCGGGGATTACTAATGAAAAACTGTTTTTT. Protein sequence: CASSMAGITNEKLFF.

The rearrangement joins TRBV19 to TRBJ2-3, with TRBD1 as a possible D gene (6 bases). Germline-derived CDR1 and CDR2 are LNHDA and SQIVND (reference sequence). This CDR3 is built from 15 residues. Trimming shortened V by 6 bases and J by 0 bases, and 13 bases separated the two germline ends. This CDR3 reads CASRKQGTSTDTQYF. The CDR3 bases are TGTGCCAGTAGAAAACAGGGCACTAGCACAGATACGCAGTATTTT.

The chain couples TRBV27 to TRBJ2-1; 10 nucleotides line up with TRBD1. The CDR3 length is 16 residues. Trimming removed 0 bases from V and 7 bases from J; junction bases left unmatched: 6. Germline CDR1 is MNHEY and CDR2 is SMNVEV (reference sequence). CDR3 amino acids: CASSLSGGQGGNEQFF. CDR3 sequence (DNA): TGTGCCAGCAGTTTATCGGGAGGACAGGGGGGGAATGAGCAGTTCTTC.

V is TRBV6-1 and J is TRBJ2-3; 10 nucleotides align to TRBD2. Germline trimming cut 3 bases from V and 3 bases from J; bases unmatched to any gene: 6. Germline CDR1 reads MNHNS; CDR2 reads SASEGT. The CDR3 extends over 16 amino acids. The CDR3, as DNA: TGTGCCAGCAGTGACCACCTAGCGGGAGATACAGATACGCAGTATTTT. As protein: CASSDHLAGDTDTQYF.

This sequence joins TRBV27 and TRBJ1-2; a possible D gene is TRBD1 (6 bases). Germline V gene lookup returns CDR1 MNHEY and CDR2 SMNVEV (reference sequence). V was trimmed by 4 bases and J by 5 bases, leaving 17 bases between them. This CDR3 spans 15 amino acids. CDR3 amino acids: CASSSPQGGDYGYTF. In DNA form, the CDR3 reads TGTGCCAGCAGTTCGCCTCAAGGGGGGGATTATGGCTACACCTTC.